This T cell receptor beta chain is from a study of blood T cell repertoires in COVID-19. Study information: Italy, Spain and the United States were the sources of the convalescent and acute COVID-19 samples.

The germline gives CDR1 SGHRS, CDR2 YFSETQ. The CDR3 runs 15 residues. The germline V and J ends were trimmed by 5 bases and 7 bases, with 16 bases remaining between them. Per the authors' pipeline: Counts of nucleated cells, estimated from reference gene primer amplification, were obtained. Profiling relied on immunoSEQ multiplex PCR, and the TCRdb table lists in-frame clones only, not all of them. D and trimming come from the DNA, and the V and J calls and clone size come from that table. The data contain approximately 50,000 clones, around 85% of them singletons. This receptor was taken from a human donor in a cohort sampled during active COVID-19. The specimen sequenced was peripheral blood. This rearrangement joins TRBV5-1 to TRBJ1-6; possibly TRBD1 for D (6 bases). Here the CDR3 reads CASSQQLDRNSPLHF. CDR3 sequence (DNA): TGCGCCAGCAGTCAACAACTGGACAGAAATTCACCCCTCCACTTT.